This T cell receptor (beta chain) appears in the sequencing data of a study of blood T cell repertoires in COVID-19. Study information: COVID-19 samples from acute and convalescent phases originated in the United States, Italy and Spain. T cells, B-cell-depleted T cells, or PBMCs supplied cDNA or gDNA.

Original processing notes: Amplification with reference gene primers provided the estimates of nucleated cell counts. Clones were sequenced by immunoSEQ multiplex PCR, and TCRdb holds only the in-frame ones, with some missing. The V and J calls and the clone size are those of that table, but D and trimming were determined from the DNA. The sample consists of about 120,000 clones, over 80% of them appearing once. V gave up 6 bases and J gave up 6 bases, with 18 bases separating them. Germline lookup yields CDR1 SNHLY and CDR2 FYNNEI. The CDR3 extends over 14 amino acids. The sample was peripheral blood. The rearrangement joins TRBV2 to TRBJ2-7; possible D gene TRBD1, 6 bases. This receptor was obtained from a woman aged 70-85 years with acute or convalescent COVID-19. CDR3 protein: CASRPERGFGEQYF. The CDR3 region has the DNA TGTGCCAGCAGGCCCGAAAGGGGGTTTGGCGAGCAGTACTTC.